This record covers a single TCR beta chain. These data come from a study of shared clonotypes between healthy human individuals. V was clipped by 1 base and J by 4 bases; unmatched bases: 9. This CDR3 has 16 residues. Per germline, CDR1 SGHTA and CDR2 FQGNSA. CD45RO-negative CD8 cells positively selected for CCR7 made up the naive population, which excluded terminally differentiated effector memory CD45RA+ cells. Assay: immunoSEQ multiplex PCR; the TCRdb copy retains only in-frame clones and omits some. The sample includes about 2.2 million clones, 85% to 95% of them seen just once. Sample: naive CD8+ T cells from PBMCs. The TCR sequence derives from a man between 18 and 35 years old in good health. Some clones in this sample may be carry-over from other donors' samples. The rearrangement joins TRBV7-2 to TRBJ1-1; 7 nucleotides line up with TRBD1. CDR3 residues: CASSLGGGGFGTEAFF. CDR3 in DNA: TGTGCCAGCAGCTTAGGGGGAGGGGGCTTTGGCACTGAAGCTTTCTTT. Combining the CDR3 with reference TRBV7-2 and TRBJ1-1 gives the whole variable domain GAGVSQSPSNKVTEKGKDVELRCDPISGHTALYWYRQSLGQGLEFLIYFQGNSAPDKSGLPSDRFSAERTGGSVSTLTIQRTQQEDSAVYLCASSLGGGGFGTEAFFGQGTRLTVV.